These T cell receptor beta chains were read from a single sample in a study of CD8+ T cells in alopecia areata. Produced via immunoSEQ multiplex PCR; TCRdb's table is partial and in-frame only. The sample has 150,000 or so clones; 47% are singletons. Sequenced input: CD4+ T cells sorted from blood. The receptors derive from a human donor with alopecia areata. Both conserved end residues are part of each CDR3. D genes are given only for firm matches. The size of a clone is reported for some rows only, either as once, few or many, or as a class for expanded clones.

abundance: NA
d_gene: NA
j_gene: TRBJ2-1
v_gene: TRBV30
CDR3nt: TGTGCCTGGAGTTTACCCGGGAAGCAGTTCTTC
CDR3aa: CAWSLPGKQFF

abundance: NA
d_gene: NA
j_gene: TRBJ2-3
v_gene: TRBV5-1
CDR3nt: TGCGCCAGCAGCTTGGGTCGGGGCACAGATACGCAGTATTTT
CDR3aa: CASSLGRGTDTQYF

abundance: NA
d_gene: TRBD1
j_gene: TRBJ2-7
v_gene: TRBV5-1
CDR3nt: TGCGCCAGCAGCTCGGATAACTTAGGGACAGGCTACGAGCAGTACTTC
CDR3aa: CASSSDNLGTGYEQYF

abundance: few
d_gene: NA
j_gene: TRBJ1-2
v_gene: TRBV23-1
CDR3nt: TGCGCCAGCAGTCCCGGACGGAAAGCTAACTATGGCTACACCTTC
CDR3aa: CASSPGRKANYGYTF

abundance: NA
d_gene: NA
j_gene: TRBJ1-1
v_gene: TRBV13
CDR3nt: TGTGCCAGCAGCTTAGTAACCCAGGGGGAAGCTTTCTTT
CDR3aa: CASSLVTQGEAFF

abundance: NA
d_gene: NA
j_gene: TRBJ2-5
v_gene: TRBV5-1
CDR3nt: TGCGCCAGCACCTCGCCAGGCAAGGAGACCCAGTACTTC
CDR3aa: CASTSPGKETQYF

abundance: few
d_gene: NA
j_gene: TRBJ2-1
v_gene: TRBV6-6
CDR3nt: TGTGCCAGCAGTTACATGGGGAACTCCTACAATGAGCAGTTCTTC
CDR3aa: CASSYMGNSYNEQFF

abundance: NA
d_gene: NA
j_gene: TRBJ1-2
v_gene: TRBV6-5
CDR3nt: TGTGCCAGCAGTTCATTGGAAAAATCCTATGGCTACACCTTC
CDR3aa: CASSSLEKSYGYTF

abundance: NA
d_gene: NA
j_gene: TRBJ1-2
v_gene: TRBV18
CDR3nt: TGTGCCAGCTCACCATCGCAGGGCTACACCTTC
CDR3aa: CASSPSQGYTF

abundance: few
d_gene: TRBD2
j_gene: TRBJ2-7
v_gene: TRBV29-1
CDR3nt: TGCAGCGTACACAACGGACTAGCGGGAAGAGAGTACTTC
CDR3aa: CSVHNGLAGREYF

abundance: NA
d_gene: NA
j_gene: TRBJ2-1
v_gene: TRBV19
CDR3nt: TGTGCCAGTAGTACCAACTACAATGAGCAGTTCTTC
CDR3aa: CASSTNYNEQFF

abundance: once
d_gene: NA
j_gene: TRBJ1-4
v_gene: TRBV5-1
CDR3nt: TGCGCCAGCAGCTTGGATGCCGGAAATGAAAAACTGTTTTTT
CDR3aa: CASSLDAGNEKLFF

abundance: NA
d_gene: TRBD2
j_gene: TRBJ2-5
v_gene: TRBV23-1
CDR3nt: TGCGCCAGCAGTCAAGGGCGAACAGGCCGACTAGCGGGAGAGACCCAGTACTTC
CDR3aa: CASSQGRTGRLAGETQYF

abundance: many
d_gene: NA
j_gene: TRBJ2-1
v_gene: TRBV14
CDR3nt: TGTGCCAGCAGCCCTAGGGGCTTCAAGCAGTTCTTC
CDR3aa: CASSPRGFKQFF

abundance: NA
d_gene: TRBD1
j_gene: TRBJ1-4
v_gene: TRBV29-1
CDR3nt: TGCAGCGTTGGAGGGGGCGCAACTAATGAAAAACTGTTTTTT
CDR3aa: CSVGGGATNEKLFF

abundance: NA
d_gene: NA
j_gene: TRBJ1-2
v_gene: TRBV18
CDR3nt: TGTGCCAGCTCACCAACGGCTGTCGGTGGCTACACCTTC
CDR3aa: CASSPTAVGGYTF

abundance: NA
d_gene: NA
j_gene: TRBJ2-2
v_gene: TRBV28
CDR3nt: TGTGCCAGCAGTCTTGGACTCAACACCGGGGAGCTGTTTTTT
CDR3aa: CASSLGLNTGELFF